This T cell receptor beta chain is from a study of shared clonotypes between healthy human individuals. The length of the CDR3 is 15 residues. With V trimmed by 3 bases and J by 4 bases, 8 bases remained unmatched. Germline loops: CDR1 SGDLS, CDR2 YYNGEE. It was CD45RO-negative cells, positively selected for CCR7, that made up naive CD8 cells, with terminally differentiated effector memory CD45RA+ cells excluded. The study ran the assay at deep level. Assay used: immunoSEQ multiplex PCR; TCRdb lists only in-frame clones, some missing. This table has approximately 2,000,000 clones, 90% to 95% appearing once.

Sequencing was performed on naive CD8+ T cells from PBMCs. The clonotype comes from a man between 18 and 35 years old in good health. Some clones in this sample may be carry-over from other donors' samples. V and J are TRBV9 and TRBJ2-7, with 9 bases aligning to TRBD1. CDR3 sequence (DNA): TGTGCCAGCAGCGGACGGGACAGGGCGAATTACGAGCAGTACTTC. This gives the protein CASSGRDRANYEQYF. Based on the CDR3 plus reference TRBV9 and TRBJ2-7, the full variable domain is DSGVTQTPKHLITATGQRVTLRCSPRSGDLSVYWYQQSLDQGLQFLIQYYNGEERAKGNILERFSAQQFPDLHSELNLSSLELGDSALYFCASSGRDRANYEQYFGPGTRLTVT.